This TCR beta chain was obtained from a study of PD-L1 blockade in urothelial cancer. The CDR3 totals 13 residues. V was clipped by 6 bases and J by 9 bases; unmatched bases: 9. Germline loops: CDR1 SGHRS, CDR2 YFSETQ. This clone has only one observation. This table comes from immunoSEQ multiplex PCR, and its TCRdb copy is limited to in-frame clones, with some not included. The repertoire has just under 40,000 clones, about 89% of them found once; the top ten carry just under 2%. The genes are TRBV5-1 and TRBJ2-1; 7 nucleotides match TRBD2. The clonotype was recovered from a man aged 60 to 69 with urothelial cancer. Sequences were derived from PBMCs, sampled around atezolizumab (anti-PD-L1) treatment. The CDR3 region is CASKGREEVEQFF. Here the CDR3 DNA reads TGCGCCAGCAAAGGGAGGGAGGAGGTTGAGCAGTTCTTC.